The 10 T cell receptor beta chains below were found in one sample sequenced in a study of T cell changes during pregnancy in multiple sclerosis. Here immunoSEQ multiplex PCR was the method, and the copy in TCRdb shows in-frame clones only, minus some. This sample has roughly 120,000 clones; approximately 94% occur once, and the top ten carry 6.2%. The input for sequencing was peripheral blood, taken before pregnancy. All receptors come from a female donor with multiple sclerosis, enrolled in a pregnancy study.

The chain links TRBV19 to TRBJ2-2, with 13 nucleotides matching TRBD2. This CDR3 comprises 18 residues. The ends lost 3 bases at V and 5 bases at J; junction bases unmatched: 9. CDR1 is LNHDA and CDR2 is SQIVND in the germline V gene (reference sequence). DNA for the CDR3: TGTGCCAGTAGTATCTCGACTAGCGGGAGGTTCGGGACCGGGGAGCTGTTTTTT. This codes for CASSISTSGRFGTGELFF.

J is TRBJ1-3 and V is TRBV18, with D possibly matching TRBD1 (6 bases). Germline values: CDR1 KGHSH, CDR2 LQKENI. The CDR3 runs to 15 residues. V lost 5 bases and J lost 0, with 11 bases in between. CDR3 in DNA: TGTGCCAGCTCAACAGGGTGGAACTCTGGAAACACCATATATTTT. As protein: CASSTGWNSGNTIYF. Full variable domain (outside the CDR3, taken from reference TRBV18 and TRBJ1-3): NAGVMQNPRHLVRRRGQEARLRCSPMKGHSHVYWYRQLPEEGLKFMVYLQKENIIDESGMPKERFSAEFPKEGPSILRIQQVVRGDSAAYFCASSTGWNSGNTIYFGEGSWLTVV.

The gene calls are TRBV19 and TRBJ2-1; 14 nucleotides match TRBD2. Per the germline V gene, CDR1 is LNHDA and CDR2 is SQIVND (reference sequence). The length of the CDR3 is 16 residues. V was pared by 9 bases and J by 4 bases, with 8 bases of the junction left unmatched. The CDR3 sequence: CASTGLAGDRYNEQFF. CDR3 DNA: TGTGCCAGCACGGGACTAGCGGGAGACAGATACAATGAGCAGTTCTTC.

The sample holds one count of this clone. The chain joins TRBV7-9 to TRBJ2-1, with D possibly being TRBD2 (5 bases). Looked up from germline, CDR1 is SEHNR and CDR2 is FQNEAQ (reference sequence). The CDR3 is made up of 16 amino acids. V lost 5 bases, J lost 0 bases, and 14 bases lay in between. The CDR3 region is CASSRYEGSSYNEQFF. CDR3 nucleotides: TGTGCCAGCAGCCGATACGAGGGCAGCTCCTACAATGAGCAGTTCTTC.

The chain carries TRBV6-5 and TRBJ2-7; 7 bases fit TRBD2. The V gene end was trimmed by 6 bases and the J gene end by 2 bases; junction bases not matched to a gene: 4. This CDR3 spans 13 amino acids. Germline V lookup: CDR1 MNHEY, CDR2 SVGAGI. The CDR3: CASRVGGTYEQYF. CDR3 sequence (DNA): TGTGCCAGCAGGGTGGGGGGGACCTACGAGCAGTACTTC.

The chain combines TRBV9 with TRBJ2-1; 10 nucleotides line up with TRBD2. The length of the CDR3 is 18 residues. Germline values: CDR1 SGDLS, CDR2 YYNGEE. V was clipped by 0 bases and J by 0 bases; unmatched bases: 6. In nucleotides, the CDR3 is TGTGCCAGCAGCGTAGTAGCGGGGGGCACCAGCTCCTACAATGAGCAGTTCTTC. Its protein is CASSVVAGGTSSYNEQFF.

This chain links TRBV28 with TRBJ1-1; 8 bases match TRBD1. V shed 6 bases and J 5 bases; nucleotides not matched to a gene: 8. CDR3 length: 14 residues. Germline loops: CDR1 MDHEN, CDR2 SYDVKM. The CDR3 coding sequence is TGTGCCAGCAGCTTTCAGGGGGCTGGGACTGAAGCTTTCTTT. This codes for CASSFQGAGTEAFF.

This rearrangement joins TRBV5-1 to TRBJ2-1; 7 bases match TRBD2. With V trimmed by 1 base and J by 5 bases, 12 bases remained unmatched. Germline loops: CDR1 SGHRS, CDR2 YFSETQ. The CDR3 length is 17 residues. The CDR3 sequence: CASSLRGGGSNDNEQFF. DNA of the CDR3: TGCGCCAGCAGCTTGCGGGGCGGCGGGAGTAATGACAATGAGCAGTTCTTC.

V is TRBV5-4 and J is TRBJ2-1; D is unclear. The CDR3 runs 13 residues. Per germline, CDR1 SGHNT and CDR2 YYREEE (reference sequence). V shed 0 bases and J shed 10 bases, with 11 bases lying between them. This CDR3 reads CASSLAVALEQFF. The CDR3 bases are TGTGCCAGCAGCTTGGCAGTAGCCCTCGAGCAGTTCTTC.

The chain links TRBV5-5 to TRBJ2-3; TRBD2 matches 11 bases. The length of the CDR3 is 17 residues. The germline CDR1 and CDR2 sequences are SGHKS and YYEKEE (reference sequence). V shed 4 bases and J 5 bases; nucleotides not matched to a gene: 12. For the CDR3, the DNA is TGTGCCAGCAGCCCTCGCACTAGCGGGAGTAAGGGAGATACGCAGTATTTT. Encoded protein: CASSPRTSGSKGDTQYF.